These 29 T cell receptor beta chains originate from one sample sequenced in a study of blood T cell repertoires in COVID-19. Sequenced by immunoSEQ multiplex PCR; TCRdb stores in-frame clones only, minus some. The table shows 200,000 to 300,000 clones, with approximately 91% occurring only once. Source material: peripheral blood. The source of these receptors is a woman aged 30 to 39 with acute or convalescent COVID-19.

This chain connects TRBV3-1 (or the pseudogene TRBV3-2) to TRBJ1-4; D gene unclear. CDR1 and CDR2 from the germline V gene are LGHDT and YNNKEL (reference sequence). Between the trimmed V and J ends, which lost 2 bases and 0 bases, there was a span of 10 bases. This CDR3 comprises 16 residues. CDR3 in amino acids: CASSQKYPATNEKLFF. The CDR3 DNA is TGTGCCAGCAGCCAAAAGTACCCAGCAACTAATGAAAAACTGTTTTTT.

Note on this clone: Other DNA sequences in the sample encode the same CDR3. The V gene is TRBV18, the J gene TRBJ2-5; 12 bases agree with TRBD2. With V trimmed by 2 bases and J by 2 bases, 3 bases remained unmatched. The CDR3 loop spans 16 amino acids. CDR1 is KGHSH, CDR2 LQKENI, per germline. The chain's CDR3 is CASSPLGLAGQETQYF. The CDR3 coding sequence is TGTGCCAGCTCACCATTAGGACTAGCGGGACAAGAGACCCAGTACTTC. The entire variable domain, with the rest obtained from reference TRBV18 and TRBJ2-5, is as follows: NAGVMQNPRHLVRRRGQEARLRCSPMKGHSHVYWYRQLPEEGLKFMVYLQKENIIDESGMPKERFSAEFPKEGPSILRIQQVVRGDSAAYFCASSPLGLAGQETQYFGPGTRLLVL.

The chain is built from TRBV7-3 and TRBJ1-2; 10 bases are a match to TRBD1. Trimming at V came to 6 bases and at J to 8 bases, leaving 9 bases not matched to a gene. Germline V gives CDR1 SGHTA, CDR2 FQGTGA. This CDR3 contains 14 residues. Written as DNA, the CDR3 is TGTGCCAGCAGTTGGACAGGGGGGGATTACGGCTACACCTTC. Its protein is CASSWTGGDYGYTF.

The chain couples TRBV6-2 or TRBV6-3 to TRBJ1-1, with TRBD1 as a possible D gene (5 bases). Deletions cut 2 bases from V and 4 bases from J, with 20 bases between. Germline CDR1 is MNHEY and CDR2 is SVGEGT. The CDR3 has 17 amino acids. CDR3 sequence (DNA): TGTGCCAGCAGTTACGCAGGGAGGGGCATGATAGGCACTGAAGCTTTCTTT. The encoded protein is CASSYAGRGMIGTEAFF.

In nucleotides, the CDR3 is TGTGCCAGCAGGGGGAATCGGGGAGATACGCAGTATTTT. Its translation: CASRGNRGDTQYF. The gene calls are TRBV6-5 and TRBJ2-3, with a tentative D call TRBD2 (5 bases). This CDR3 is built from 13 residues. Trimming shortened V by 6 bases and J by 5 bases, and 12 bases separated the two germline ends. The germline V gene encodes CDR1 MNHEY and CDR2 SVGAGI.

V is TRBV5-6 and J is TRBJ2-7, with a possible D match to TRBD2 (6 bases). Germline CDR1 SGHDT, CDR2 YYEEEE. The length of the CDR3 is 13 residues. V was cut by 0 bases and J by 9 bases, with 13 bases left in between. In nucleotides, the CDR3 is TGTGCCAGCAGCTTGGAGGGGACGGAGGGGCAGTACTTC. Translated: CASSLEGTEGQYF.

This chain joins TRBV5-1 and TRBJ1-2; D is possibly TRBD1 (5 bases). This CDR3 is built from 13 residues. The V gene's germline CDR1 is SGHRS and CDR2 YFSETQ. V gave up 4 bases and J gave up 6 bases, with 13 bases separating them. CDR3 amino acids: CASSLPTENGYTF. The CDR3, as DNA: TGCGCCAGCAGCCTACCGACAGAAAATGGCTACACCTTC.

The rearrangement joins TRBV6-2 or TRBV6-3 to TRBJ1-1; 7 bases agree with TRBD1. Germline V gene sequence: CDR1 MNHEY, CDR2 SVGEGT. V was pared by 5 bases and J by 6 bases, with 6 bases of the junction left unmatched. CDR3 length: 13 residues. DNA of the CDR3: TGTGCCAGCAGTCCCGACAGGGTCGCTGAAGCTTTCTTT. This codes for CASSPDRVAEAFF.

In DNA, the CDR3 is TGTGCCAGCAGCCTCAGGGGGCCCAGCACAGATACGCAGTATTTT. This sequence encodes CASSLRGPSTDTQYF. The V and J genes are TRBV11-3 and TRBJ2-3; the match to TRBD1 covers 8 bases. V shed 5 bases and J 0 bases; nucleotides not matched to a gene: 4. The CDR3 has 15 residues. Germline V CDR1 and CDR2: SGHNT, YENEEA. The complete variable domain, with remaining parts taken from reference TRBV11-3 and TRBJ2-3, reads EAGVVQSPRYKIIEKKQPVAFWCNPISGHNTLYWYLQNLGQGPELLIRYENEEAVDDSQLPKDRFSAERLKGVDSTLKIQPAELGDSAVYLCASSLRGPSTDTQYFGPGTRLTVL.

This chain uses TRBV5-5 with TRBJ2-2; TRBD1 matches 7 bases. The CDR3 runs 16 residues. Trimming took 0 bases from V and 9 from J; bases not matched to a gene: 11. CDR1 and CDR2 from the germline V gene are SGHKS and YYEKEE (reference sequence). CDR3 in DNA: TGTGCCAGCAGCTTGGAAGGGACAGCCGTTCGAAGGGAGCTGTTTTTT. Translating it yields CASSLEGTAVRRELFF. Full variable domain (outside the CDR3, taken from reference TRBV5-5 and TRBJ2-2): DAGVTQSPTHLIKTRGQQVTLRCSPISGHKSVSWYQQVLGQGPQFIFQYYEKEERGRGNFPDRFSARQFPNYSSELNVNALLLGDSALYLCASSLEGTAVRRELFFGEGSRLTVL.

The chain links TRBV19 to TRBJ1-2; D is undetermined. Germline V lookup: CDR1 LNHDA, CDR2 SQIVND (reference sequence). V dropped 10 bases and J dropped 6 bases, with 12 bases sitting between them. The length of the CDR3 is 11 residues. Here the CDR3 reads CATQVSDGYTF. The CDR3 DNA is TGTGCCACCCAGGTATCGGATGGCTACACCTTC. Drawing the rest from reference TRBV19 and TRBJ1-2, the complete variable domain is DGGITQSPKYLFRKEGQNVTLSCEQNLNHDAMYWYRQDPGQGLRLIYYSQIVNDFQKGDIAEGYSVSREKKESFPLTVTSAQKNPTAFYLCATQVSDGYTFGSGTRLTVV.

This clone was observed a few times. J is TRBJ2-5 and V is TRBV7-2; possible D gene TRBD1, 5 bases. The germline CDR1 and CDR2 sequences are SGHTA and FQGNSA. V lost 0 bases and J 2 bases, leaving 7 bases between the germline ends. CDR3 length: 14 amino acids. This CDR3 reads CASSLANRQETQYF. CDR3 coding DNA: TGTGCCAGCAGCTTAGCTAACAGGCAAGAGACCCAGTACTTC.

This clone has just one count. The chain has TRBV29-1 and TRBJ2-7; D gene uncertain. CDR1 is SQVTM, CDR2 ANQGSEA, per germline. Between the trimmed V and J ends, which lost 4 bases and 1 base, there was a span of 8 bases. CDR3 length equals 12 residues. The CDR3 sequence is CSVGGSSYEQYF. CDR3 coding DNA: TGCAGCGTTGGAGGTAGTTCCTACGAGCAGTACTTC.

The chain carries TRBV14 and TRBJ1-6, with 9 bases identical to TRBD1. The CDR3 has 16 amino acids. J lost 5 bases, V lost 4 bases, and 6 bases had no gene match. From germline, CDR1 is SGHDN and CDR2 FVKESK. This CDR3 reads CASSPSRTGDNSPLHF. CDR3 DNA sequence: TGTGCCAGCAGCCCGAGCCGGACAGGGGATAATTCACCCCTCCACTTT. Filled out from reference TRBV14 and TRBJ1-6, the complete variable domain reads EAGVTQFPSHSVIEKGQTVTLRCDPISGHDNLYWYRRVMGKEIKFLLHFVKESKQDESGMPNNRFLAERTGGTYSTLKVQPAELEDSGVYFCASSPSRTGDNSPLHFGNGTRLTVT.

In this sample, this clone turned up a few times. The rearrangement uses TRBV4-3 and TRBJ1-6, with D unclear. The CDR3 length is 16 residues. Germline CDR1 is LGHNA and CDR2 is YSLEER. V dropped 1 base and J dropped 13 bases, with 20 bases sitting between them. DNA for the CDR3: TGCGCCAGCAGCCAAGCGTTGGCCGGGTATACTTTGCCCCTCCACTTT. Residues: CASSQALAGYTLPLHF.

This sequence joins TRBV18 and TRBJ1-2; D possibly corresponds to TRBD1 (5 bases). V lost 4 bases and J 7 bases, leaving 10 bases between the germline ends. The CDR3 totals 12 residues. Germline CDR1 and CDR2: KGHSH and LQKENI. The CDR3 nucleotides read TGTGCCAGCTCACTCGGAGGGGTTGGCTACACCTTC. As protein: CASSLGGVGYTF.

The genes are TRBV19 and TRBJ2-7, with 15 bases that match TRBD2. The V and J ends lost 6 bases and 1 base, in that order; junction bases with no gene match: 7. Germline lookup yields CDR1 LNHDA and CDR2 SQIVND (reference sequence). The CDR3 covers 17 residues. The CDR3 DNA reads TGTGCCAGTAGCCCATACGGACTAGCGGGAGGGTCCTACGAGCAGTACTTC. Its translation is CASSPYGLAGGSYEQYF.

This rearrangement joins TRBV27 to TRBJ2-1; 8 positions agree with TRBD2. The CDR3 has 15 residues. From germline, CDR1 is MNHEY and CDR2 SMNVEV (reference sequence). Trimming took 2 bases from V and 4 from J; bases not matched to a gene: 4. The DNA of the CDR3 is TGTGCCAGCAGTTTAGGGACTAGATTTTACAATGAGCAGTTCTTC. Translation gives CASSLGTRFYNEQFF.

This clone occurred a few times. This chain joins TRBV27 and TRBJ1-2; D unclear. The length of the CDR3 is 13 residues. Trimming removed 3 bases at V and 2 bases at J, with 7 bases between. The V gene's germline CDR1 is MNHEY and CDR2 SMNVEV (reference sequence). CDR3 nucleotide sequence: TGTGCCAGCAGTTTGTGGCAGAACTATGGCTACACCTTC. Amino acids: CASSLWQNYGYTF.

The CDR3 nucleotides are TGTGCCACCAGTGATTTGCAGGGAACAGATACGCAGTATTTT. Translating it yields CATSDLQGTDTQYF. The chain links TRBV24-1 to TRBJ2-3; tentatively, D is TRBD1 (5 bases). The CDR3 length is 14 residues. Trimming removed 0 bases at V and 3 bases at J, with 6 bases between. Germline V CDR1 and CDR2: KGHDR, SFDVKD.

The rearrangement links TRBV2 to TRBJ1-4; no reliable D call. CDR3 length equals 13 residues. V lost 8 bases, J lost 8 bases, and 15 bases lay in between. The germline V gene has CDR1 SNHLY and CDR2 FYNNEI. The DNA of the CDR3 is TGTGCCAGCGCTTCCGGCAGAGGGGAAAAACTGTTTTTT. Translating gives CASASGRGEKLFF.

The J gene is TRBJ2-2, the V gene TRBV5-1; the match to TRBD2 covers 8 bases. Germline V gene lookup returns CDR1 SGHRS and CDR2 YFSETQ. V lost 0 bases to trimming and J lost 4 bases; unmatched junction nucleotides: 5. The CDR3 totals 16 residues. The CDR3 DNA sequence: TGCGCCAGCAGCTTGGACGGCGGGAGGCCCACCGGGGAGCTGTTTTTT. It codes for CASSLDGGRPTGELFF.

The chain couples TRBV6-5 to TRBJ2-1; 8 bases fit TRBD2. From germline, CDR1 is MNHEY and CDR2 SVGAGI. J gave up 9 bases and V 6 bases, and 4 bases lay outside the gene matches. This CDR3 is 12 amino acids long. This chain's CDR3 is CASSVAGGEQFF. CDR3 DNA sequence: TGTGCCAGCAGCGTCGCGGGGGGTGAGCAGTTCTTC.

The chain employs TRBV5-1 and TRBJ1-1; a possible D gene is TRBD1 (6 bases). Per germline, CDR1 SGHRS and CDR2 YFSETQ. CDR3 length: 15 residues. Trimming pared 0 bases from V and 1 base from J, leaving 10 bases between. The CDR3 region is CASSLDTGPNTEAFF. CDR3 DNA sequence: TGCGCCAGCAGCTTGGACACAGGGCCGAACACTGAAGCTTTCTTT.

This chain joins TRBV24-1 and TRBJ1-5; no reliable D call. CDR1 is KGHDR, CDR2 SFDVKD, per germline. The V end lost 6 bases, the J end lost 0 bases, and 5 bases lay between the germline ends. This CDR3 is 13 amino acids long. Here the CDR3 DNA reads TGTGCCACCAGTCGGGGTAGCAATCAGCCCCAGCATTTT. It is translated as CATSRGSNQPQHF.

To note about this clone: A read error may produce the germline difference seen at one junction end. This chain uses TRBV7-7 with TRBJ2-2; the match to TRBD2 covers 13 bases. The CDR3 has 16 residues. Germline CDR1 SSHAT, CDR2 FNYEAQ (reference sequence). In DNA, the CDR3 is TGTGCTAGCAGCGCCCGGACTAGCGGGAGAACCGGGGAGCTGTTTTTT. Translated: CASSARTSGRTGELFF.

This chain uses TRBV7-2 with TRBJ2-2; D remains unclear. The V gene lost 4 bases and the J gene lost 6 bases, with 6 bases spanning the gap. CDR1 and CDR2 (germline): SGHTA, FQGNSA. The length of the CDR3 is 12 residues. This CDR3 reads CASSYAAGELFF. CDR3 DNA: TGTGCCAGCAGCTATGCAGCCGGGGAGCTGTTTTTT.

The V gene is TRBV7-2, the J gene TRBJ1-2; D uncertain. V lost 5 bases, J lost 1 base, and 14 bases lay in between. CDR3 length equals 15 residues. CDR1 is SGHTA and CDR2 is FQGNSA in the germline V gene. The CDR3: CASSPSPGLNYGYTF. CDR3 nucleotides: TGTGCCAGCAGCCCCTCCCCAGGACTTAACTATGGCTACACCTTC.

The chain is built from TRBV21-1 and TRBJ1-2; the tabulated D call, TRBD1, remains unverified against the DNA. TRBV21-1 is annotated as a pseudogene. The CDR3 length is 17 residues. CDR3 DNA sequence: TGTGCCAGCAGCATTTCGGACAGGGGGGAGAATTTCAGAAGCTACACCTTC. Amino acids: CASSISDRGENFRSYTF.